This T cell receptor beta chain was retrieved from a study of T-cell memory formation after mild COVID-19. Turning to the study itself: Across donors, TCR clusters were largely donor specific. General study results and limits: Mainly in CM and EM were contracting CD4+ clones; CD8+ were in EMRA.

Notes on this clonotype: The antigen is undetermined.

TCRdb re-analysed the 5' RACE reads in MiXCR, keeping a single row per CDR3 protein. The sample consists of over 400,000 distinct CDR3 sequences, about a quarter of them appearing once. Material: PBMCs or a T cell subset sorted from them (not recorded which). The sequence came from an adult woman who had mild COVID-19 (a few samples of this study predate the infection). Cell type and time point are not known.

The CDR3, as DNA: TGTGCCAGCTCACCGGATACAGGGGGCGGAAATGAAAAACTGTTTTTT. Its protein product is CASSPDTGGGNEKLFF. The genes are TRBV18 and TRBJ1-4; 9 positions agree with TRBD1. V was clipped by 3 bases and J by 5 bases; unmatched bases: 7. The germline V gene has CDR1 KGHSH and CDR2 LQKENI. This CDR3 is 16 amino acids long. The full variable domain, in which reference TRBV18 and TRBJ1-4 provide the parts outside the CDR3, is NAGVMQNPRHLVRRRGQEARLRCSPMKGHSHVYWYRQLPEEGLKFMVYLQKENIIDESGMPKERFSAEFPKEGPSILRIQQVVRGDSAAYFCASSPDTGGGNEKLFFGSGTQLSVL.